This T cell receptor (beta chain) was found in a study of a mutant IDH1 vaccine in newly diagnosed glioma. As for the study in general: Commencement of vaccination occurred 4-6 weeks following radiotherapy alone, or concurrently with temozolomide cycles. Patients arrived already treated with radiotherapy, temozolomide, or both, most having had both.

The CDR3 has 18 residues. Germline CDR1 is SGHAT and CDR2 is FQDESV (reference sequence). V shed 1 base and J 3 bases; nucleotides not matched to a gene: 7. Repertoires were generated with immunoSEQ multiplex PCR, while TCRdb's copy carries only in-frame clones and drops some. Seen here are tens of thousands of clones, 81% observed once, and the top ten hold 4.5% to 5.5%. About this clone itself: The target antigen is unknown.

Time point here: week 35, safety follow-up. Every single dose of the vaccine, 300 ug of mutant IDH1 20-mer peptide, came with topical imiquimod. J is TRBJ2-1 and V is TRBV11-1, with 12 bases identical to TRBD2. The sample consisted of PBMCs, taken from a glioma patient whose treatment included an IDH1 peptide vaccine. The clonotype originates from a woman aged 40 to 49 with glioma. Some clones in this sample may be carry-over from other donors' samples. The CDR3 DNA follows: TGTGCCAGCAGCTTAGAGTGGGGGACTAGCGGGCTCTACAATGAGCAGTTCTTC. Amino acids: CASSLEWGTSGLYNEQFF.